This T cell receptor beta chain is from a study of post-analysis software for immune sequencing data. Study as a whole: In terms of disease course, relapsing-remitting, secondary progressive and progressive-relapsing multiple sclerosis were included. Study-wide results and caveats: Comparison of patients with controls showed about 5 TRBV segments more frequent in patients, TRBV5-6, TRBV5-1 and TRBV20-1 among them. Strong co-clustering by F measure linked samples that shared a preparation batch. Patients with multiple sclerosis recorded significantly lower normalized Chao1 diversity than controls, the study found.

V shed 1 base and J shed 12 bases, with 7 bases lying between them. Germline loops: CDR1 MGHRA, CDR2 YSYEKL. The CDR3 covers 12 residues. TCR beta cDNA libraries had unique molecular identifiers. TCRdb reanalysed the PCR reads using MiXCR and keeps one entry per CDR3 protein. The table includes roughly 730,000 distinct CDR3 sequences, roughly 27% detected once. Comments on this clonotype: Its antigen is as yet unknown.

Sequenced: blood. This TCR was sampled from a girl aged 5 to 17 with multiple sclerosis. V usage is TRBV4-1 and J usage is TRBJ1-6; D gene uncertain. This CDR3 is CASSQVSGPLHF. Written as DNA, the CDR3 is TGCGCCAGCAGCCAAGTGTCGGGACCCCTCCACTTT.